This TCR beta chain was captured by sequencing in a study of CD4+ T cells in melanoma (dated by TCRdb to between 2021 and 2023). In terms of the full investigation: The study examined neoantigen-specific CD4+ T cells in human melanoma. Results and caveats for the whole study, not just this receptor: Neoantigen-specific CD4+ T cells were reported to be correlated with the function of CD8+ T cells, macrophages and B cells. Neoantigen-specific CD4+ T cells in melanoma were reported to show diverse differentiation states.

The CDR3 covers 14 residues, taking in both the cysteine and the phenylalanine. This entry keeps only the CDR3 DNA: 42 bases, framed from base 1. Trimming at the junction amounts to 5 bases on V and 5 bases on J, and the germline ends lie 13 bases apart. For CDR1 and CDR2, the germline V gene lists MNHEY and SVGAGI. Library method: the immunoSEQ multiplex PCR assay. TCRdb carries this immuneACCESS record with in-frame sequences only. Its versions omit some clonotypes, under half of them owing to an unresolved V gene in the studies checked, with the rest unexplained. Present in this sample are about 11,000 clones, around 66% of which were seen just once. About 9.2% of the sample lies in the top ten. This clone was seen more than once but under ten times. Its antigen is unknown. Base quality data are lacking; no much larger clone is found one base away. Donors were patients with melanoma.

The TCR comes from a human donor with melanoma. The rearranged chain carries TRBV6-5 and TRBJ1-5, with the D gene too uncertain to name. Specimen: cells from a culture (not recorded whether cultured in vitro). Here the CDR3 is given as CASSRRRTYQPQHF. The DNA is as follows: TGTGCCAGCAGTCGCCGCAGAACATATCAGCCCCAGCATTTT.